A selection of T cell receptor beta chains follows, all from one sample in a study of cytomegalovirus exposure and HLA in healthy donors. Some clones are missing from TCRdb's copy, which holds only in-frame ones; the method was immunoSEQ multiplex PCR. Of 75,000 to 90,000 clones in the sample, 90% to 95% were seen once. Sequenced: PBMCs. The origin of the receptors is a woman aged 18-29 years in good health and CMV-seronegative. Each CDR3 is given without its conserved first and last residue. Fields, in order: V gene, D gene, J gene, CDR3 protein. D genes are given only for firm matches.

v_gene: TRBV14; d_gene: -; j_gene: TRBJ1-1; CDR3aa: ASSQVRGGAWGEAF
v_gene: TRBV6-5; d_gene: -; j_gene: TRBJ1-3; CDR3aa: ASSDYSDGNTIY
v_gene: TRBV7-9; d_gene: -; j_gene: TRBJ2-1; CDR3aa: ASNSFSGSYNEQF
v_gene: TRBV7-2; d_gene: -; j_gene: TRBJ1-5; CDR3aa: ASSLDGGLTWGNQPQH
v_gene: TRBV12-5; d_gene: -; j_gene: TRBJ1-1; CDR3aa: ASGLVQSGESQRLNTEAF
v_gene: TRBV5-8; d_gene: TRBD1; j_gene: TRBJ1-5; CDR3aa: ASSFLGTGGGQPQH
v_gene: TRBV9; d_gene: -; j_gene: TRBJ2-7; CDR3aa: ASSGTQQGYEQY
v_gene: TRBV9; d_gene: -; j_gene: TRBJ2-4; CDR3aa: ASSPRRGNIQY
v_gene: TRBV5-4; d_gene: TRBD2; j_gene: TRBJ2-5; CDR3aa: ASSQTSEETQY
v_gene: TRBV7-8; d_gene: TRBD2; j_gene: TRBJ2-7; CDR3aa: ASSPGGGTYEQY
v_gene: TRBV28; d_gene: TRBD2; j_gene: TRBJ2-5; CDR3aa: ASSLTSGGQETQY
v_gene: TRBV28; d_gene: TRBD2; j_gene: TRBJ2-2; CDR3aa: ASSGRGRTGELF
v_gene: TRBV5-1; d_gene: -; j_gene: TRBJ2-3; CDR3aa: ASSPNTSPDTQY
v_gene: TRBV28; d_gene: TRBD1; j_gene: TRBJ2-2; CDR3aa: ASSPSGTGRRGELF
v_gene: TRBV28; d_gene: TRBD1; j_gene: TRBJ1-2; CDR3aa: ASSLYPTTGGDYT
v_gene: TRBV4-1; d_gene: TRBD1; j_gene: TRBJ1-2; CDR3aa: ASSQARGHGYT
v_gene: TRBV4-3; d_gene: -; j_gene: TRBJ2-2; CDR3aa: ASSLGDYTGELF
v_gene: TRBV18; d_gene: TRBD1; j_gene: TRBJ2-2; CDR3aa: ASSPFLVRTGDTGELF
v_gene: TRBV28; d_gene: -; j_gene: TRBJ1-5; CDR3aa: ASSRNKKTRLDQPQH
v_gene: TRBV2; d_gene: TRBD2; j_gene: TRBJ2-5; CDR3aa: ASSPPGSGGAEETQY
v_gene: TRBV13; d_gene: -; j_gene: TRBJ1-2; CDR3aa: ASSANGGAPNYGYT
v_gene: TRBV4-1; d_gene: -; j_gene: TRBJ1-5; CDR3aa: ASSQEARGANQPQH
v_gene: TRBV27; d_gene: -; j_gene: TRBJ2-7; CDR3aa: ASSLRTANSYEQY
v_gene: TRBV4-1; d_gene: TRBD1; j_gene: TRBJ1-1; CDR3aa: ASSPTGGVMVDTEAF
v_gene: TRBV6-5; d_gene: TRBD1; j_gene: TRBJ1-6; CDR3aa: ASRRQGNNSPLH
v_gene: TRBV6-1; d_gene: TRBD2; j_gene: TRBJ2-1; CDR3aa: ASSKDASGRVNEQF
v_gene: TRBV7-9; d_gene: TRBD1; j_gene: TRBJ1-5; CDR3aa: ASSLMGQGVAQPQH
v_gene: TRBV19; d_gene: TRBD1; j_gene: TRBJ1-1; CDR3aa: ASSRGQVAPNTEAF
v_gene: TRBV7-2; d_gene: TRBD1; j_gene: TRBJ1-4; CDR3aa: ASSLSGTANEKLF
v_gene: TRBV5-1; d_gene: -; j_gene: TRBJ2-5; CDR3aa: ASSLGLQETQY
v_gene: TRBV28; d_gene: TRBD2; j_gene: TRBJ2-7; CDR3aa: ASSSAGLAGTYEQY
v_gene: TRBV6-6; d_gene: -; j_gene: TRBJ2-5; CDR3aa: ASREETQY
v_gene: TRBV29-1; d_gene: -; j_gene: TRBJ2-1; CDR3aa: SVSRRGSGYEQF
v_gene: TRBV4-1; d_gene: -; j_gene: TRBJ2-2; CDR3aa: ASSQPRSSGELF
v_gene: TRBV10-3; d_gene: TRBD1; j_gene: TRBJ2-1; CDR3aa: AISADRGWGIDPVAEQF
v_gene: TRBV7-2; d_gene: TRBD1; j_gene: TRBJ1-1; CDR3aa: ASSLNRGDEAF
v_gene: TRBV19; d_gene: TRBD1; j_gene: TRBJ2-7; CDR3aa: ASSPQTGFIVTGQY